This TCR beta chain was captured in a study of OX40 agonist ivuxolimab in advanced cancers. Assay: immunoSEQ multiplex PCR; the TCRdb copy retains only in-frame clones and omits some. Among 50,000 or so clones listed, 65% to 85% were seen once. This clone was seen a handful of times. V lost 6 bases and J lost 4, with 13 bases in between. The V gene's germline CDR1 is SNHLY and CDR2 FYNNEI. The CDR3 sequence is 13 residues long. Sequencing was performed on CD4+ or CD8+ T cells sorted from blood, taken in a trial of the OX40 agonist ivuxolimab. The clonotype originates from an adult with an advanced solid tumor such as melanoma, head and neck, liver or kidney cancer. The chain has TRBV2 and TRBJ2-7; no clear D gene. For the CDR3, the DNA is TGTGCCAGCAGAGGGTTCGGTCCATACGAGCAGTACTTC. This gives the protein CASRGFGPYEQYF. The full variable domain, with the rest looked up from reference TRBV2 and TRBJ2-7, is EPEVTQTPSHQVTQMGQEVILRCVPISNHLYFYWYRQILGQKVEFLVSFYNNEISEKSEIFDDQFSVERPDGSNFTLKIRSTKLEDSAMYFCASRGFGPYEQYFGPGTRLTVT.